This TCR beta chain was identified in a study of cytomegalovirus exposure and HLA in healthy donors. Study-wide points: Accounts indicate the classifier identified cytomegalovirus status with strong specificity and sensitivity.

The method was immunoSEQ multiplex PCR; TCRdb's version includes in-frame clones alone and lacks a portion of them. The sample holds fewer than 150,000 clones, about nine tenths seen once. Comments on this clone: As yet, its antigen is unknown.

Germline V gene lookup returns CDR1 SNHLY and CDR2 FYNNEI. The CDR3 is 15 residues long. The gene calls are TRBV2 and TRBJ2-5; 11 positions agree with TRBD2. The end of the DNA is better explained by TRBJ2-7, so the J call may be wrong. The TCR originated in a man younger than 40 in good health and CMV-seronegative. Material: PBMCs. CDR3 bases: TGTGCCAGCAGTGAAATAGCGGGAGGGCCGGGCGAGCAGTACTTC. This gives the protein CASSEIAGGPGEQYF.